The 25 T cell receptor beta chains listed next were all sequenced from one sample in a study of human CD8 memory T cell subsets. UMI-labeled 5' RACE was the method by which TCR beta libraries were made. Reprocessing the 5' RACE reads, TCRdb reports a single entry for every CDR3 protein and omits DNA. This table holds 3,000 to 4,500 distinct CDR3 sequences. The sequenced sample consisted of CD8+ effector memory T cells (TEM) sorted from PBMCs. Specified subset: effector memory CD8 T cells, CCR7- CD45RO+ CD95+. These receptors originate from a human donor in good health.

This clonotype is medium-sized by frequency. This rearrangement joins TRBV28 to TRBJ2-5; TCRdb returns TRBD2, unconfirmable since there is no DNA. The CDR3 sequence is 15 residues long. In germline, CDR1 is MDHEN, CDR2 SYDVKM. The CDR3: CASSLSREGQETQYF.

This clonotype is deemed medium-sized (0.01 to 0.1%) by its frequency. The V call is TRBV5-8, the J call TRBJ1-1. This CDR3 is 15 amino acids long. The germline CDR1 and CDR2 sequences are SGHTS and YDEGEE. This CDR3 is CASSMRLRENTEAFF.

The chain has TRBV7-9 and TRBJ2-2; the TCRdb D gene call, TRBD1, has no DNA to confirm it. Germline V gives CDR1 SEHNR, CDR2 FQNEAQ (reference sequence). This CDR3 has 17 amino acids. This chain's CDR3 is CASTRGAGDSNTGELFF.

The chain uses TRBV27 and TRBJ2-7; checking the TCRdb D call of TRBD1 is not possible without DNA. The CDR3 runs 17 residues. Germline lookup yields CDR1 MNHEY and CDR2 SMNVEV (reference sequence). This chain's CDR3 is CASSLYDRGDKVYEQYF.

The chain employs TRBV7-8 and TRBJ2-7. Germline V gene sequence: CDR1 SGHVS, CDR2 FQNEAQ. The CDR3 spans 14 residues. Here the CDR3 reads CASSSVHPYHEQYF.

This chain uses TRBV6-4 with TRBJ2-3; TCRdb's assignment of TRBD2 cannot be checked, as there is no DNA. Germline-derived CDR1 and CDR2 are MRHNA and SNTAGT. The CDR3 covers 17 residues. CDR3 residues: CASSDSAGGLGADTQYF.

In terms of frequency, this clonotype is medium-sized (0.01 to 0.1%). The chain employs TRBV20-1 and TRBJ2-4; TCRdb's D call of TRBD1 is untestable without DNA. Germline CDR1 is DFQATT and CDR2 is SNEGSKA (reference sequence). The CDR3 is made up of 14 amino acids. CDR3 sequence reads: CSAREDSLEYIQYF.

This clonotype is classed as medium-sized (0.01 to 0.1%) by frequency. V gene TRBV11-3 combines with J gene TRBJ2-1; checking the TCRdb D call of TRBD2 is not possible without DNA. The CDR3 extends over 16 amino acids. The V gene's germline CDR1 is SGHNT and CDR2 YENEEA. CDR3 region: CASSLAGPSSYNEQFF.

J is TRBJ2-7 and V is TRBV28; TCRdb lists TRBD1, though no DNA is available to test this call. CDR1 is MDHEN, CDR2 SYDVKM, per germline. CDR3 length equals 14 residues. CDR3 protein: CASSPRDISYEQYF.

The J gene is TRBJ2-7, the V gene TRBV20-1; TCRdb's D call, TRBD1, is unchecked because there is no DNA. Looked up from germline, CDR1 is DFQATT and CDR2 is SNEGSKA (reference sequence). CDR3 length: 14 residues. The chain's CDR3 is CSAREGPGAYEQYF.

The chain combines TRBV6-4 with TRBJ2-2. Germline CDR1 is MRHNA and CDR2 is SNTAGT. There are 13 residues in the CDR3. The CDR3 sequence is CASSDSATGELFF.

This clonotype registers medium-sized by frequency. The rearrangement uses TRBV20-1 and TRBJ1-5. The germline V gene has CDR1 DFQATT and CDR2 SNEGSKA (reference sequence). The CDR3 covers 14 residues. The CDR3 here is CSARSGRENQPQHF.

The rearrangement joins TRBV5-6 to TRBJ2-1; TCRdb outputs TRBD2, but without DNA this stays unchecked. Germline V gene lookup returns CDR1 SGHDT and CDR2 YYEEEE. The CDR3 is made up of 15 amino acids. Here the CDR3 reads CASSLGVAGGEEQFF.

The chain is built from TRBV4-1 and TRBJ2-1; TCRdb calls TRBD2, which cannot be checked without DNA. The CDR3 runs to 15 residues. The germline CDR1 and CDR2 sequences are MGHRA and YSYEKL. Here the CDR3 reads CASSQDGRGTNEQFF.

V gene TRBV2 combines with J gene TRBJ2-7; TCRdb names TRBD2, which stays unverified in the absence of DNA. This CDR3 contains 15 residues. Germline-derived CDR1 and CDR2 are SNHLY and FYNNEI. CDR3 amino acids: CASSTQGLALYEQYF. The variable domain in full, completed from reference TRBV2 and TRBJ2-7, reads EPEVTQTPSHQVTQMGQEVILRCVPISNHLYFYWYRQILGQKVEFLVSFYNNEISEKSEIFDDQFSVERPDGSNFTLKIRSTKLEDSAMYFCASSTQGLALYEQYFGPGTRLTVT.

The chain links TRBV19 to TRBJ1-3. Looked up from germline, CDR1 is LNHDA and CDR2 is SQIVND (reference sequence). The CDR3 has 12 residues. The CDR3 loop is CASMRSGNTIYF.

This clonotype registers large by frequency. The chain joins TRBV20-1 to TRBJ2-3; as DNA is missing, the TRBD1 call by TCRdb cannot be tested. CDR1 and CDR2 from the germline V gene are DFQATT and SNEGSKA (reference sequence). The CDR3 runs 15 residues. CDR3 residues: CSAQAGERIPDTQYF.

This clonotype ranks as medium-sized in terms of frequency. This chain uses TRBV11-2 with TRBJ2-7; without DNA, the TCRdb call of TRBD1 cannot be checked. The CDR3 loop spans 15 amino acids. Germline V CDR1 and CDR2: SGHAT, FQNNGV. The CDR3 loop reads CASTTRDNPFYEQYF. The full variable domain, its missing parts supplied by reference TRBV11-2 and TRBJ2-7, is EAGVAQSPRYKIIEKRQSVAFWCNPISGHATLYWYQQILGQGPKLLIQFQNNGVVDDSQLPKDRFSAERLKGVDSTLKIQPAKLEDSAVYLCASTTRDNPFYEQYFGPGTRLTVT.

The chain employs TRBV3-1 and TRBJ2-5; TCRdb's D gene call, TRBD2, goes unchecked for lack of DNA. The CDR3 totals 20 residues. CDR1 is LGHDT, CDR2 YNNKEL, per germline (reference sequence). The CDR3: CASSQDLIGELAGDEETQYF.

The V and J genes are TRBV7-9 and TRBJ2-2; TCRdb picks TRBD1, but there is no DNA to check that call. Germline CDR1 is SEHNR and CDR2 is FQNEAQ (reference sequence). The CDR3 has 17 amino acids. The CDR3 here is CASSLEGGQEPTGELFF.

Measured by frequency, this clonotype is medium-sized (0.01 to 0.1%). The rearrangement uses TRBV10-1 and TRBJ1-5. This CDR3 has 15 residues. Germline CDR1 is WNHNN and CDR2 is SYGVQD (reference sequence). This CDR3 reads CASSRFQEPNQPQHF.

The V gene is TRBV10-3, the J gene TRBJ2-7; the D call of TRBD1 rests on TCRdb alone, since no DNA is present to check it. The CDR3 covers 15 residues. Germline loops: CDR1 ENHRY, CDR2 SYGVKD. This CDR3 reads CATQDTVRIYREQYF.

V is TRBV20-1 and J is TRBJ2-1; without DNA, the TCRdb call of TRBD2 cannot be checked. From germline, CDR1 is DFQATT and CDR2 SNEGSKA (reference sequence). The length of the CDR3 is 15 residues. Here the CDR3 reads CSARGSGMKGDEQFF.

This clonotype is called medium-sized based on its frequency. This chain connects TRBV3-1 to TRBJ2-7. The germline CDR1 and CDR2 sequences are LGHDT and YNNKEL (reference sequence). This CDR3 has 13 residues. The CDR3 reads CASSQGISYEQYF.

Its frequency marks this clonotype as medium-sized. The CDR3 region is CAISLGTNEQFF. The chain uses TRBV19 and TRBJ2-1. The CDR3 spans 12 residues. CDR1 and CDR2 (germline): LNHDA, SQIVND (reference sequence).